This TCR beta chain was obtained from a study of OX40 agonist ivuxolimab in advanced cancers. Overall study context: The study enrolled dose-escalation patients with hepatocellular carcinoma, melanoma, renal cell or head and neck cancer. Three patients, one with hepatocellular carcinoma and two with cutaneous melanoma, achieved partial responses. Study results and limitations: Some patients who did not respond also had low normalized T-cell clonal expansion. Clones of CD4+ and CD8+ blood T cells grew by week 6 at doses of 0.1 to 3.0 mg/kg.

In regard to this clone: Antigen: not known.

Sequencing used immunoSEQ multiplex PCR; TCRdb keeps in-frame clones, though not all of them. Here the sample spans over 5,500 clones, 79% being singletons. Sequenced here: CD4+ or CD8+ T cells sorted from blood, sampled in a trial of the OX40 agonist ivuxolimab. The receptor comes from an adult with an advanced solid tumor such as melanoma, head and neck, liver or kidney cancer.

CDR3 sequence (DNA): TGTGCCAGCAGCTTATTACAGTCTTCGTCCGGCAGGGAAGGAAACACCATATATTTT. It specifies CASSLLQSSSGREGNTIYF. The V and J genes are TRBV7-3 and TRBJ1-3, with D possibly being TRBD1 (5 bases). Germline V lookup: CDR1 SGHTA, CDR2 FQGTGA. This CDR3 region has 19 residues. Trimming cost V 2 bases and J 4 bases, with 24 bases left between them.